This is a list of T cell receptor beta chains from one sample in a study of shared clonotypes between healthy human individuals. Data came from immunoSEQ multiplex PCR; TCRdb stores just in-frame clones and leaves some out. The sample lists around 1,900,000 clones, 90% to 95% occurring once. The sample consisted of naive CD8+ T cells from PBMCs. The receptor set was obtained from a man younger than 30 in good health. Some clones in this sample may be carry-over from other donors' samples. CDR3s include the opening cysteine and the closing phenylalanine or tryptophan. A D gene is named only where the DNA matches it firmly. The size field is filled for only some rows; it gives once, few, many or a size class.

size: once
D: .
V: TRBV27
J: TRBJ2-7
CDR3: CASSWGSEQYF
DNA: TGTGCCAGCAGTTGGGGGTCGGAGCAGTACTTC

size: once
D: .
V: TRBV4-1
J: TRBJ1-2
CDR3: CASSRADKYGYTF
DNA: TGCGCCAGCAGCCGAGCGGACAAATATGGCTACACCTTC

size: .
D: .
V: TRBV6-5
J: TRBJ1-1
CDR3: CASSYTEGSTEAFF
DNA: TGTGCCAGCAGTTATACCGAAGGGTCGACTGAAGCTTTCTTT

size: .
D: .
V: TRBV6-5
J: TRBJ1-1
CDR3: CASSPSTENTEAFF
DNA: TGTGCCAGCAGCCCCAGCACAGAGAACACTGAAGCTTTCTTT

size: .
D: TRBD2
V: TRBV10-3
J: TRBJ2-7
CDR3: CAISDDGTSGTEQYF
DNA: TGTGCCATCAGTGACGATGGGACTAGCGGGACCGAGCAGTACTTC

size: once
D: .
V: TRBV9
J: TRBJ2-5
CDR3: CASSALMDSLKETQYF
DNA: TGTGCCAGCAGCGCCCTCATGGACAGTCTAAAAGAGACCCAGTACTTC

size: .
D: TRBD1
V: TRBV10-3
J: TRBJ2-7
CDR3: CAIMETGTSYEQYF
DNA: TGTGCCATCATGGAGACAGGGACCTCCTACGAGCAGTACTTC

size: .
D: .
V: TRBV7-6
J: TRBJ1-2
CDR3: CASRRTRGDGYTF
DNA: TGTGCCAGCAGGCGTACCAGGGGAGATGGCTACACCTTC

size: .
D: .
V: TRBV27
J: TRBJ2-5
CDR3: CASRPTSPLETQYF
DNA: TGTGCCAGCAGACCAACCTCTCCATTGGAGACCCAGTACTTC

size: once
D: TRBD2
V: TRBV2
J: TRBJ2-7
CDR3: CASSGFSSGSPYEQYF
DNA: TGTGCCAGCAGCGGCTTCTCTAGCGGGAGCCCCTACGAGCAGTACTTC